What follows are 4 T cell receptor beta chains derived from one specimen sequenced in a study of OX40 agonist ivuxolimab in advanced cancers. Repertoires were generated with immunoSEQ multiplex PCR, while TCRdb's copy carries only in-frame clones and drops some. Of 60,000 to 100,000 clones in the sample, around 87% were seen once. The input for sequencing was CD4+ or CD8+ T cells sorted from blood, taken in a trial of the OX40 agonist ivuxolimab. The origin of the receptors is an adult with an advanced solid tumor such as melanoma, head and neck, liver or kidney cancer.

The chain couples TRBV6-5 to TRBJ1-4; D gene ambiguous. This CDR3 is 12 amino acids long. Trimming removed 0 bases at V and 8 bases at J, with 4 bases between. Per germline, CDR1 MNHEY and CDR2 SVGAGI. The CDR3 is CASSYSGEKLFF. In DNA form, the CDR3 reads TGTGCCAGCAGTTACTCGGGGGAAAAACTGTTTTTT.

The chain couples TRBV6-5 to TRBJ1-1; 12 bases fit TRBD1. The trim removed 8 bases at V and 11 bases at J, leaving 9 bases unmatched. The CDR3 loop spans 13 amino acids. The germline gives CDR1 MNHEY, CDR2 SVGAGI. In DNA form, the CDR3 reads TGTGCCAGCTGTCCCGGGACAGGGGGCGCGGCTTTCTTT. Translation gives CASCPGTGGAAFF.

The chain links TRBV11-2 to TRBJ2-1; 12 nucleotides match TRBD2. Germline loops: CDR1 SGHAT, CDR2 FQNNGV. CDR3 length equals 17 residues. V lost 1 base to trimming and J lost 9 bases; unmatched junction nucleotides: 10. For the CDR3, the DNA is TGTGCCAGCAGCTTAGTGGCTAGCGGGGGGGCTCTCAGTGAGCAGTTCTTC. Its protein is CASSLVASGGALSEQFF.

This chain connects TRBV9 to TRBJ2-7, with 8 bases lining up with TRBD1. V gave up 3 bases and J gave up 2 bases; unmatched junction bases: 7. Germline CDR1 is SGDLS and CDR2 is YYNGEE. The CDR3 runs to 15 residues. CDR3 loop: CASSASGTGPYEQYF. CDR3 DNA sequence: TGTGCCAGCAGCGCCTCCGGGACAGGTCCCTACGAGCAGTACTTC.